One and the same sample provided the 26 T cell receptor beta chains below, sequenced in a study of human T cells and chemical hapten exposure. This sample's time point: patch test 2, 6 weeks after DPC sensitization. The treatment denotes: therapeutic diphenylcyclopropenone sensitization with weekly scalp DPC. TCRdb used MiXCR to reprocess the RACE reads, holding one entry per CDR3 protein. Of about 80,000 distinct CDR3 sequences in the sample, 11% were seen once. The sample consisted of whole blood, taken in connection with sensitization to the hapten diphenylcyclopropenone (DPC). These receptors all stem from a man between 18 and 29 years old with alopecia areata. Some clones in this sample may be carry-over from other donors' samples.

This clonotype was detected many times. The rearrangement links TRBV7-3 to TRBJ1-1; 7 positions agree with TRBD1. With 1 base clipped from V and 1 base from J, the junction kept 9 bases outside the gene matches. Per the germline V gene, CDR1 is SGHTA and CDR2 is FQGTGA. CDR3 length equals 17 residues. The CDR3 nucleotides are TGTGCCAGCAGCTTAATAAGGGGGACAGTCCAGAACACTGAAGCTTTCTTT. It encodes CASSLIRGTVQNTEAFF.

This clonotype was found a few times. J is TRBJ2-5 and V is TRBV7-9; 7 nucleotides line up with TRBD1. V shed 5 bases and J 4 bases; nucleotides not matched to a gene: 7. CDR1 is SEHNR and CDR2 is FQNEAQ in the germline V gene (reference sequence). The CDR3 length is 14 residues. CDR3 sequence reads: CASSPTGRAETQYF. CDR3 DNA sequence: TGTGCCAGCAGCCCGACAGGGCGGGCAGAGACCCAGTACTTC. The whole variable domain, remainder taken from reference TRBV7-9 and TRBJ2-5, is DTGVSQNPRHKITKRGQNVTFRCDPISEHNRLYWYRQTLGQGPEFLTYFQNEAQLEKSRLLSDRFSAERPKGSFSTLEIQRTEQGDSAMYLCASSPTGRAETQYFGPGTRLLVL.

This clonotype was detected many times. The CDR3 DNA sequence: TGTGCCAGTAGCTCCTCCGAGGGACAGGTGTCGGAAGCTTTCTTT. Its protein product is CASSSSEGQVSEAFF. This rearrangement joins TRBV19 to TRBJ1-1; 8 bases align to TRBD1. The germline V gene has CDR1 LNHDA and CDR2 SQIVND (reference sequence). Trimming removed 6 bases from V and 8 bases from J; junction bases left unmatched: 14. CDR3 length: 15 residues.

Ten or more counts support this clonotype. This sequence joins TRBV11-2 and TRBJ1-2, with 9 bases fitting TRBD1. Losses at the gene ends were 5 bases for V and 0 bases for J; bases not matched to a gene: 4. The CDR3 runs 15 residues. Germline lookup yields CDR1 SGHAT and CDR2 FQNNGV. The CDR3 region is CASSPTGGSNYGYTF. CDR3 bases: TGTGCCAGCAGCCCCACAGGGGGCTCTAACTATGGCTACACCTTC.

The table lists this clonotype with many counts. This rearrangement joins TRBV5-1 to TRBJ2-7, with 8 bases fitting TRBD1. From germline, CDR1 is SGHRS and CDR2 YFSETQ. The CDR3 consists of 14 residues. Trimming took 2 bases from V and 1 from J; bases not matched to a gene: 2. CDR3 in DNA: TGCGCCAGCAGCTTTGACAGGGGATCCTACGAGCAGTACTTC. Translating gives CASSFDRGSYEQYF.

The CDR3 protein is CASSFTTGGNTDTQYF. In DNA form, the CDR3 reads TGTGCCAGCAGTTTTACGACAGGGGGGAACACAGATACGCAGTATTTT. V gene TRBV28 combines with J gene TRBJ2-3; 9 positions match TRBD1. The germline CDR1 and CDR2 sequences are MDHEN and SYDVKM. This CDR3 spans 16 amino acids. The V and J ends lost 3 bases and 2 bases, in that order; junction bases with no gene match: 6.

V gene TRBV29-1 combines with J gene TRBJ2-1; no firm D call. The V gene's germline CDR1 is SQVTM and CDR2 ANQGSEA. The CDR3 covers 11 residues. CDR3 amino acids: CTLRLVLEQFF. The CDR3 nucleotides read TGCACCCTACGATTGGTCCTCGAGCAGTTCTTC.

This clonotype was seen a few times. In DNA form, the CDR3 reads TGTGCCAGCTCACCTCGTCCGGACAGCCTGTACTTC. It yields the protein CASSPRPDSLYF. The gene calls are TRBV18 and TRBJ2-7, with D perhaps TRBD1 (6 bases). The CDR3 consists of 12 residues. CDR1 and CDR2 (germline): KGHSH, LQKENI. The V end lost 3 bases, the J end lost 12 bases, and 15 bases lay between the germline ends.

This chain connects TRBV7-2 to TRBJ2-2; D is perhaps TRBD2 (5 bases). The CDR3 is made up of 14 amino acids. V was cut by 1 base and J by 6 bases, with 9 bases left in between. Germline V CDR1 and CDR2: SGHTA, FQGNSA. The CDR3 region has the DNA TGTGCCAGCAGCTTAGGGCTAGCCCCCGGGGAGCTGTTTTTT. Translation gives CASSLGLAPGELFF.

The rearrangement uses TRBV9 and TRBJ2-2; D is uncertain. CDR3 length equals 15 residues. Germline CDR1 SGDLS, CDR2 YYNGEE. Trimming cost V 0 bases and J 5 bases, with 11 bases left between them. The CDR3 region has the DNA TGTGCCAGCAGCGTAGAACCCGATCCTACCGGGGAGCTGTTTTTT. Its translation is CASSVEPDPTGELFF.

This clonotype has a handful of counts. V and J are TRBV11-2 and TRBJ2-3; 7 bases agree with TRBD2. V trimming: 0 bases; J trimming: 3 bases; junction bases outside the gene matches: 6. This CDR3 is built from 16 residues. CDR1 is SGHAT and CDR2 is FQNNGV in the germline V gene. Here the CDR3 DNA reads TGTGCCAGCAGCTTAGACCAGACTAGCCGGACAGATACGCAGTATTTT. Translated, it gives CASSLDQTSRTDTQYF.

This clonotype came up many times. The rearrangement uses TRBV6-2 or TRBV6-3 and TRBJ2-2; no firm D call. Germline V gives CDR1 MNHEY, CDR2 SVGEGT. V lost 0 bases, J lost 3 bases, and 8 bases lay in between. The CDR3 sequence is 15 residues long. The DNA for the CDR3 is TGTGCCAGCAGTTACTCGATAGGAGACACCGGGGAGCTGTTTTTT. It yields the protein CASSYSIGDTGELFF.

In its sample, this clonotype was seen a few times. The chain is built from TRBV29-1 and TRBJ2-7; the match to TRBD2 covers 8 bases. The CDR3 totals 14 residues. J lost 2 bases, V lost 6 bases, and 9 bases had no gene match. Germline V gene data show CDR1 as SQVTM and CDR2 as ANQGSEA. Written as DNA, the CDR3 is TGCAGCGTCCGATTAGCGGGACCGACCTACGAGCAGTACGTC. Protein: CSVRLAGPTYEQYV.

The rearrangement uses TRBV5-1 and TRBJ1-1; TRBD1 agrees at 8 bases. Germline values: CDR1 SGHRS, CDR2 YFSETQ. The CDR3 covers 16 residues. V lost 0 bases, J lost 0 bases, and 4 bases stayed unmatched. The CDR3 nucleotides are TGCGCCAGCAGCTTGGTACCAGGGGGCTTGAACACTGAAGCTTTCTTT. This encodes CASSLVPGGLNTEAFF.

This clonotype occurred many times. The chain links TRBV13 to TRBJ2-1, with TRBD2 matching 12 bases. CDR3 size: 15 residues. Germline CDR1 reads PRHDT; CDR2 reads FYEKMQ (reference sequence). V was pared by 5 bases and J by 5 bases, with 4 bases of the junction left unmatched. CDR3 residues: CASSATSGGHNEQFF. In DNA form, the CDR3 reads TGTGCCAGCAGCGCGACTAGCGGGGGACACAATGAGCAGTTCTTC.

The chain recombines TRBV29-1 with TRBJ2-7; 7 bases agree with TRBD1. Germline V gene sequence: CDR1 SQVTM, CDR2 ANQGSEA. The CDR3 sequence is 16 residues long. V dropped 7 bases and J dropped 2; count of bases not matched to a gene: 17. CDR3 nucleotide sequence: TGCAGCGCTTATCAGACCGGGGACAGAGGAACCTACGAGCAGTACTTC. Its translation: CSAYQTGDRGTYEQYF.

In this sample, this clonotype turned up many times. This chain joins TRBV14 and TRBJ1-6; D is undetermined. Looked up from germline, CDR1 is SGHDN and CDR2 is FVKESK. The CDR3 totals 14 residues. V lost 3 bases and J 4 bases, leaving 7 bases between the germline ends. The CDR3 region has the DNA TGTGCCAGCAGCCACAGGCAGTATAATTCACCCCTCCACTTT. Its protein product is CASSHRQYNSPLHF.

This clonotype was seen only a few times. The V and J genes are TRBV2 and TRBJ1-1; D call uncertain. Germline CDR1 and CDR2: SNHLY and FYNNEI. The CDR3 runs 12 residues. In DNA, the CDR3 is TGTGCTGCACCTGGTCGTAACACTGAAGCTTTCTTT. Its protein is CAAPGRNTEAFF.

The chain recombines TRBV27 with TRBJ2-7; 7 positions match TRBD1. J gave up 2 bases and V 5 bases, and 6 bases lay outside the gene matches. CDR3 length: 14 amino acids. Germline CDR1 is MNHEY and CDR2 is SMNVEV (reference sequence). The CDR3: CASSLWTGTYEQYF. CDR3 sequence (DNA): TGTGCCAGCAGTCTCTGGACAGGAACCTACGAGCAGTACTTC.

This clonotype appeared a few times. The rearrangement uses TRBV11-2 and TRBJ1-3; maybe TRBD1 (5 bases). Trimming shortened V by 1 base and J by 0 bases, and 13 bases separated the two germline ends. This CDR3 is 17 amino acids long. In germline, CDR1 is SGHAT, CDR2 FQNNGV. The CDR3 sequence is CASSLVARGSSGNTIYF. The CDR3 coding sequence is TGTGCCAGCAGCTTAGTGGCCCGGGGGAGCTCTGGAAACACCATATATTTT.

This chain joins TRBV15 and TRBJ2-3, with TRBD1 as a possible D gene (5 bases). This CDR3 has 14 residues. The V and J ends lost 7 bases and 2 bases respectively, with 13 bases between them. Germline V CDR1 and CDR2: LNHNV, YYDKDF (reference sequence). Here the CDR3 DNA reads TGTGCCACCAAGAAAGACAGAGCCACAGATACGCAGTATTTT. Encoded protein: CATKKDRATDTQYF.

Many counts were recorded for this clonotype. V gene TRBV4-1 combines with J gene TRBJ1-5; D may be TRBD1 (6 bases). V lost 5 bases and J 13 bases, leaving 21 bases between the germline ends. This CDR3 is 14 amino acids long. Per germline, CDR1 MGHRA and CDR2 YSYEKL. CDR3 protein: CASSGVQGNMEQHF. CDR3 coding DNA: TGCGCCAGCAGCGGAGTACAGGGAAATATGGAACAGCATTTT.

Ten or more counts support this clonotype. V usage is TRBV3-2 and J usage is TRBJ2-2; no check of the table's D call, TRBD1, against the DNA was made. TRBV3-2 is labeled a pseudogene. The CDR3 spans 18 residues. In DNA form, the CDR3 reads TGTGCCAGCAGTCCCAAAAACCGGGACAGGGTAAACACCGGGGAGCTGTTTTTT. This translates into CASSPKNRDRVNTGELFF.

This clonotype was seen many times. This rearrangement joins TRBV5-1 to TRBJ2-2, with TRBD2 as a possible D gene (5 bases). Germline assignment: CDR1 SGHRS and CDR2 YFSETQ. Trimming pared 0 bases from V and 4 bases from J, leaving 7 bases between. The CDR3 is made up of 14 amino acids. CDR3 in DNA: TGCGCCAGCAGCTTGGAGAGGGTCACCGGGGAGCTGTTTTTT. It translates to CASSLERVTGELFF.

This sequence joins TRBV20-1 and TRBJ2-5, with 8 bases identical to TRBD1. The CDR3 contains 14 residues. Per germline, CDR1 DFQATT and CDR2 SNEGSKA (reference sequence). Trimming removed 4 bases from V and 3 bases from J; junction bases left unmatched: 7. The CDR3 nucleotides are TGCAGTGCTATCCTGGCGGGACAGGAAGAGACCCAGTACTTC. Protein: CSAILAGQEETQYF.

This clonotype was picked up a small number of times. The rearrangement joins TRBV6-2 or TRBV6-3 to TRBJ2-1; 10 bases fit TRBD2. In germline, CDR1 is MNHEY, CDR2 SVGEGT. CDR3 length: 14 residues. Losses at the gene ends were 6 bases for V and 5 bases for J; bases not matched to a gene: 4. CDR3 sequence reads: CASRRTSGNNEQFF. DNA for the CDR3: TGTGCCAGCAGAAGGACTAGCGGAAACAATGAGCAGTTCTTC.